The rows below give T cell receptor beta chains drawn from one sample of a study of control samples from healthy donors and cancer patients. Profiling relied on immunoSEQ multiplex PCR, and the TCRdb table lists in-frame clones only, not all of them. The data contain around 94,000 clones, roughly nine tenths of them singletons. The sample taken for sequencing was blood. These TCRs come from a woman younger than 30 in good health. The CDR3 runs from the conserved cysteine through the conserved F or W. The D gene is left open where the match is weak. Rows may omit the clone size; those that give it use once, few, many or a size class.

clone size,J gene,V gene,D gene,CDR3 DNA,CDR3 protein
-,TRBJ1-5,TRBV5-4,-,TGTGCCTACTCCAGGGGTGGGGCCAGTGTGGGCAATCAGCCCCAGCATTTT,CAYSRGGASVGNQPQHF
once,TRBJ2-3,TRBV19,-,TGTGCCAGTAGCCCTAGTCCCGTGTCAGGGAAGCAGTATTTT,CASSPSPVSGKQYF
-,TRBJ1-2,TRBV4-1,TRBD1,TGCGCCAGCAGCCCCTCCGGGACAGGTAGGGGCTACACCTTC,CASSPSGTGRGYTF
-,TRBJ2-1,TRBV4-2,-,TGTGCCAGCAGCCGAGAGAGCTCCTACAATGAGCAGTTCTTC,CASSRESSYNEQFF
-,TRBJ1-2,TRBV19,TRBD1,TGTGCCAGCAAAGACAGACAGGGACTTAACTATGGCTACACCTTC,CASKDRQGLNYGYTF
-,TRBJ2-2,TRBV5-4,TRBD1,TGTGCCAGCAGCTTGTCAGGGGGTAGGTCCGGGGAGCTGTTTTTT,CASSLSGGRSGELFF
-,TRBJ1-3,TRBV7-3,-,TGTGCCAGCAGCCCGGACAGTGGGCAAACCATATATTTT,CASSPDSGQTIYF
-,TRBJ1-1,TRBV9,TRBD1,TGTGCCAGCAGCTTAACCGACAGGGATGAAGCTTTCTTT,CASSLTDRDEAFF
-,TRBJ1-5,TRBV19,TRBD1,TGTGCCAGTAGTATTACCGGGACAGGGGGTCAGCCCCAGCATTTT,CASSITGTGGQPQHF
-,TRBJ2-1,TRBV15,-,TGTGCCACCAGCAGGAAGGATTACAATGAGCAGTTCTTC,CATSRKDYNEQFF
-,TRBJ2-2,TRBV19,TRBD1,TGTGCCAGTAGTGCAAGGACAGGGGGGAACCTAAGGGGCACCGGGGAGCTGTTTTTT,CASSARTGGNLRGTGELFF
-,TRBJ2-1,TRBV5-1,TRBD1,TGCGCCAGCAGCTTGGCACAGGGGGGATCCTACAATGAGCAGTTCTTC,CASSLAQGGSYNEQFF
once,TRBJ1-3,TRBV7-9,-,TGTGCCAGCAGCTTAGTATCCCTCCGTGGAAACACCATATATTTT,CASSLVSLRGNTIYF
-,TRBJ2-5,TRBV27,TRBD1,TGTGCCAGCAGATATAGACCCCAGGGGGTGGAGACCCAGTACTTC,CASRYRPQGVETQYF
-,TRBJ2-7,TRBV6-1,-,TGTGCCAGCAGTGAAGTCTCCCCGGCCAGCTCCTACGAGCAGTACTTC,CASSEVSPASSYEQYF
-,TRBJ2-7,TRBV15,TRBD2,TGTGCCACCAGCAGTGGACTAGCGGGGGGGCACGAGCAGTACTTC,CATSSGLAGGHEQYF
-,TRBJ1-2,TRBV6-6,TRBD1,TGTGCCAGCAGTTACTCGGGACAGGGTCCAGGCTATGGCTACACCTTC,CASSYSGQGPGYGYTF
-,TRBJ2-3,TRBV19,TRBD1,TGTGCCAGTAGTATCGTCTGGGGACAGGGAGGCACAGATACGCAGTATTTT,CASSIVWGQGGTDTQYF
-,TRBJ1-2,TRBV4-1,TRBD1,TGCGCCAGCAGCCAAGATACAGGGGCGGATGGCTACACCTTC,CASSQDTGADGYTF
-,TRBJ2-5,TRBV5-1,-,TGCGCCAGCAGCTTCTTAGAAGAGACCCAGTACTTC,CASSFLEETQYF
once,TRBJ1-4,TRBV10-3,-,TGTGCCACCAGGCCCCGGGCAACTAATGAAAAACTGTTTTTT,CATRPRATNEKLFF
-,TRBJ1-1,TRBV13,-,TGTGCCAGCAGCTTAGGAGGGATGAGGGGCCGGGAGGCTTTCTTT,CASSLGGMRGREAFF
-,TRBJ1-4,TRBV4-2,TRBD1,TGTGCCAGCAGCCAAGAAAGAGGACAGGCCTATGAAAAACTGTTTTTT,CASSQERGQAYEKLFF
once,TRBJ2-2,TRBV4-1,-,TGCGCCAGCAGCCAAGAACAGGGCCTCGGCCCGGCAGTCGGGGAGCTGTTTTTT,CASSQEQGLGPAVGELFF
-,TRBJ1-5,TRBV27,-,TGTGCCAGCAGTTTAATTGGGGGCAGCAATCAGCCCCAGCATTTT,CASSLIGGSNQPQHF
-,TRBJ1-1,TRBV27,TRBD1,TGTGCCAGCAGTACCCAGACAGGGGGGACTGAAGCTTTCTTT,CASSTQTGGTEAFF
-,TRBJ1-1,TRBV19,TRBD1,TGTGCCAGTAGCCTCGGACAGGGTCCTGAAGCTTTCTTT,CASSLGQGPEAFF
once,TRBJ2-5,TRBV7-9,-,TGTGCCAGCAGCCGACCAGGGCAAGAGACCCAGTACTTC,CASSRPGQETQYF
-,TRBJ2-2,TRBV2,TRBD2,TGTGCCAGCAGCGGGGGGGCGAGGACCGGGGAGCTGTTTTTT,CASSGGARTGELFF
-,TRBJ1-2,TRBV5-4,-,TGTGCCAGCAGCTTGGTGCAGGGAAACTATGGCTACACCTTC,CASSLVQGNYGYTF
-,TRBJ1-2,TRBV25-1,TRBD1,TGTGCACTCCAGGCCCTCCGGGACAGGCCAAGGGGCTATGGCTACACCTTC,CALQALRDRPRGYGYTF
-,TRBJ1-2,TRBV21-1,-,TGTGCCAGCAGCAAAGGGGGAGGGAGCCTTGGCTATGGCTACACCTTC,CASSKGGGSLGYGYTF
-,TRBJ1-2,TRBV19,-,TGTGCCAGTAGTAAACTAGGGATAGAGCATGGCTACACCTTC,CASSKLGIEHGYTF
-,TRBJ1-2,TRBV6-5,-,TGTGCCAGCAGTATAGCGTCAGGGACCTATGGCTACACCTTC,CASSIASGTYGYTF
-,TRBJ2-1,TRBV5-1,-,TGCGCCAGCACATCTCTCGTCAGGGGTGGGAGGGACAATGAGCAGTTCTTC,CASTSLVRGGRDNEQFF
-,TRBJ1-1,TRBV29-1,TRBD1,TGCAGCGTTCGACAGGGGGGGACTGAAGCTTTCTTT,CSVRQGGTEAFF
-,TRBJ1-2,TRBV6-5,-,TGTGCCGGCTCCGCGCGGGTCAACTATGGCTACACCTTC,CAGSARVNYGYTF
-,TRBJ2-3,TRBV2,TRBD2,TGTGCCAGCAGCGACTCTCTCACCCGGGGGGCAGATACGCAGTATTTT,CASSDSLTRGADTQYF
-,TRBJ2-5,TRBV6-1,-,TGTGCCAGCAGTGAAGTGTCCGCAGGGCAAGAGACCCAGTACTTC,CASSEVSAGQETQYF